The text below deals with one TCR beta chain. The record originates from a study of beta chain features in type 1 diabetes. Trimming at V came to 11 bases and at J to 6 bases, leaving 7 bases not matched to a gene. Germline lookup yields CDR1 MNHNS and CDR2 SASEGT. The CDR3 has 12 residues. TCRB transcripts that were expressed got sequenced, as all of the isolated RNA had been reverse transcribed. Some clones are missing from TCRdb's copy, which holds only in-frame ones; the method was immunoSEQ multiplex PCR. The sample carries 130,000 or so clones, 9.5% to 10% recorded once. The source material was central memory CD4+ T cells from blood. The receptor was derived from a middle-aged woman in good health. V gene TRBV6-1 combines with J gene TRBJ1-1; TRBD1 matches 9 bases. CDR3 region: CAGGQGSPEAFF. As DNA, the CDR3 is TGTGCCGGAGGACAGGGGTCGCCTGAAGCTTTCTTT.